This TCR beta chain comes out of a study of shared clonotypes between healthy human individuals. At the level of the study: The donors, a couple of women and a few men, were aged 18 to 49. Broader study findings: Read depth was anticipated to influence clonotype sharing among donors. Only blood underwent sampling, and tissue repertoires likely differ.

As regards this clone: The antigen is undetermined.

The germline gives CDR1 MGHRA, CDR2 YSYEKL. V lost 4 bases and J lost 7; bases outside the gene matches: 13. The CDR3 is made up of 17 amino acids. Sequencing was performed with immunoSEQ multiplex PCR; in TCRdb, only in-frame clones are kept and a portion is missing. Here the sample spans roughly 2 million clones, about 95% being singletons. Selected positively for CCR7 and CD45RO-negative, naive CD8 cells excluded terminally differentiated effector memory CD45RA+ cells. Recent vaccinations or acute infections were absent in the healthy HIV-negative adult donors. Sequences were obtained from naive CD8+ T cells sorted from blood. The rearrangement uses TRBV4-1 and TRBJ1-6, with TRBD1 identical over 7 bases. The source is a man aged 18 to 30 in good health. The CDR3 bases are TGCGCCAGCAGCCCAAGACAGGGAGGCTGGGAGAATTCACCCCTCCACTTT. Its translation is CASSPRQGGWENSPLHF.